A selection of T cell receptor beta chains follows, all from one sample in a study of blood T cell repertoires in COVID-19. Clones were sequenced by immunoSEQ multiplex PCR, and TCRdb holds only the in-frame ones, with some missing. This table has around 310,000 clones, 90% appearing once. Sequences were obtained from peripheral blood. The receptors come from a woman aged 35 to 49 with COVID-19, enrolled during active disease. The CDR3 runs from the conserved cysteine through the conserved F or W. Each record gives: D gene, J gene, V gene, clone size, CDR3 protein, CDR3 DNA. A D gene is named only where the DNA matches it firmly. Clone size appears in some rows only: once, few, many, or a class for an expanded clone.

>TRBD2|TRBJ2-3|TRBV6-4|few
CASSRTSGTGDTQYF
TGTGCCAGCTCCCGGACTAGCGGGACCGGGGATACGCAGTATTTT
>.|TRBJ1-3|TRBV7-3|.
CASSLGSGLENTIYF
TGTGCCAGCAGCTTGGGCAGCGGGCTGGAAAACACCATATATTTT
>TRBD1|TRBJ1-2|TRBV3-1/TRBV3-2|.
CASSQDNRGLGYTF
TGTGCCAGCAGCCAAGATAACAGGGGGCTTGGCTACACCTTC
>.|TRBJ1-6|TRBV10-3|.
CAIKDSLNSPLHF
TGTGCCATCAAGGACAGCCTTAATTCACCCCTCCACTTT
>TRBD1|TRBJ1-3|TRBV28|.
CASSPGQGASGNTIYF
TGTGCCAGCAGCCCGGGACAGGGGGCCTCTGGAAACACCATATATTTT
>.|TRBJ1-1|TRBV4-1|.
CASSQAGGLVEGAFF
TGCGCCAGCAGCCAAGCGGGGGGCTTGGTCGAGGGGGCTTTCTTT
>TRBD1|TRBJ2-2|TRBV5-5|.
CASSQRGTGLYTGELFF
TGTGCCAGCAGCCAGAGAGGGACAGGGCTTTACACCGGGGAGCTGTTTTTT
>TRBD1|TRBJ1-4|TRBV2|.
CASSGTGGIEKLFF
TGTGCCAGCAGTGGAACAGGGGGTATTGAAAAACTGTTTTTT
>TRBD1|TRBJ2-7|TRBV6-2/TRBV6-3|once
CASSRTGGYRYEQYF
TGTGCCAGCAGCCGGACAGGGGGCTACCGCTACGAGCAGTACTTC
>.|TRBJ2-7|TRBV12-3/TRBV12-4|once
CASSLNSLTEQYF
TGTGCCAGCAGTTTAAACAGCCTGACGGAGCAGTACTTC
>TRBD1|TRBJ2-6|TRBV3-1/TRBV3-2|once
CASSPRDRGRGANVLTF
TGTGCCAGCAGCCCCCGGGACAGGGGGCGTGGGGCCAACGTCCTGACTTTC
>.|TRBJ1-1|TRBV12-3/TRBV12-4|.
CASSRSSNTEAFF
TGTGCCAGCAGCAGGTCCTCGAACACTGAAGCTTTCTTT
>TRBD1|TRBJ1-5|TRBV6-2/TRBV6-3|.
CASSYDNRGGQPQHF
TGTGCCAGCAGTTACGATAACAGGGGGGGTCAGCCCCAGCATTTT
>TRBD1|TRBJ2-5|TRBV28|.
CASSSTGKETQYF
TGTGCCAGCAGTTCGACAGGGAAAGAGACCCAGTACTTC
>TRBD2|TRBJ2-7|TRBV7-2|.
CASSPSGGISYEQYF
TGTGCCAGCAGCCCTAGCGGGGGAATTTCCTACGAGCAGTACTTC
>.|TRBJ1-4|TRBV27|.
CASSFSVGFNEKLFF
TGTGCCAGCAGCTTTAGTGTCGGGTTCAATGAAAAACTGTTTTTT
>TRBD1|TRBJ1-5|TRBV10-1|.
CASRTGVSNQPQHF
TGCGCCAGCCGTACAGGGGTCAGCAATCAGCCCCAGCATTTT
>.|TRBJ2-7|TRBV18|.
CASSLETGYEQYF
TGTGCCAGCTCACTAGAGACAGGCTACGAGCAGTACTTC
>.|TRBJ2-7|TRBV29-1|.
CSVTGTFFSYEQYF
TGCAGCGTCACCGGGACTTTTTTTTCCTACGAGCAGTACTTC
>TRBD2|TRBJ2-5|TRBV2|once
CASSHLTSGGQETQYF
TGTGCCAGCAGTCACTTGACTAGCGGGGGGCAAGAGACCCAGTACTTC
>TRBD1|TRBJ2-5|TRBV5-1|.
CASSSGQGPLETQYF
TGCGCCAGCAGCTCGGGACAGGGCCCTCTTGAGACCCAGTACTTC
>.|TRBJ1-5|TRBV6-5|.
CASSPGPWEPQHF
TGTGCCAGCAGCCCGGGTCCCTGGGAGCCCCAGCATTTT
>.|TRBJ2-7|TRBV11-2|.
CASSLGPRGYEQYF
TGTGCCAGCAGCTTAGGGCCACGAGGCTACGAGCAGTACTTC
>.|TRBJ2-7|TRBV28|.
CASSLGRTSYEQYF
TGTGCCAGCAGTTTAGGGCGTACCTCCTACGAGCAGTACTTC
>.|TRBJ2-3|TRBV19|.
CASSKTPDRTDTQYF
TGTGCCAGTAGTAAAACACCCGACAGGACAGATACGCAGTATTTT
>TRBD1|TRBJ1-6|TRBV3-1/TRBV3-2|.
CASSPTKGTGNSPLHF
TGTGCCAGCAGCCCGACTAAGGGGACAGGAAATTCACCCCTCCACTTT
>.|TRBJ1-6|TRBV19|.
CASSIAGQGNSPLHF
TGTGCCAGTAGTATCGCTGGGCAGGGTAATTCACCCCTCCACTTT